A single sample is the source of the 23 T cell receptor beta chains below, sequenced in a study of shared clonotypes between healthy human individuals. Sequenced by immunoSEQ multiplex PCR; TCRdb stores in-frame clones only, minus some. The repertoire consists of about 710,000 clones, with 60% to 75% occurring once and the leading ten covering 1.5% to 2%. Sequencing input: memory CD4+ T cells sorted from blood. Subset indicated: CD45RA-negative fraction. The receptor source for this set is a woman aged 25-40 years in good health.

The chain combines TRBV12-5 with TRBJ2-7, with 8 bases that match TRBD2. In germline, CDR1 is LGHNT, CDR2 FRNRAP. With 0 bases clipped from V and 3 bases from J, the junction kept 10 bases outside the gene matches. The CDR3 extends over 17 amino acids. The CDR3 DNA reads as TGTGCTAGTGGTTTGGTACGGGCGAGCGGGAGTCACTACGAGCAGTACTTC. Encoded protein: CASGLVRASGSHYEQYF. The whole variable domain, filled in from reference TRBV12-5 and TRBJ2-7, reads DARVTQTPRHKVTEMGQEVTMRCQPILGHNTVFWYRQTMMQGLELLAYFRNRAPLDDSGMPKDRFSAEMPDATLATLKIQPSEPRDSAVYFCASGLVRASGSHYEQYFGPGTRLTVT.

This clone was detected a few times. The gene calls are TRBV19 and TRBJ1-1, with D tentatively TRBD1 (5 bases). Trimming stripped 0 bases from V and 0 bases from J, with 11 bases between. CDR3 length: 16 amino acids. Per germline, CDR1 LNHDA and CDR2 SQIVND (reference sequence). The CDR3 region is CASSIDDTGLNTEAFF. The CDR3, as DNA: TGTGCCAGTAGTATAGATGATACAGGACTGAACACTGAAGCTTTCTTT.

In its sample, this clone was seen a few times. DNA for the CDR3: TGTGCCAGCAGTGCATCGGTCCTTAGCAATCAGCCCCAGCATTTT. It yields the protein CASSASVLSNQPQHF. The rearrangement uses TRBV6-1 and TRBJ1-5; unclear D gene. The CDR3 runs to 15 residues. Trimming stripped 4 bases from V and 0 bases from J, with 10 bases between. Per germline, CDR1 MNHNS and CDR2 SASEGT.

This chain links TRBV28 with TRBJ2-1; TRBD2 agrees at 14 bases. The CDR3 sequence is 15 residues long. Trimming cost V 5 bases and J 6 bases; bases outside gene matches: 3. Germline assignment: CDR1 MDHEN and CDR2 SYDVKM. The CDR3 protein is CASSPGTSGSNEQFF. DNA for the CDR3: TGTGCCAGCAGTCCCGGGACTAGCGGGAGCAATGAGCAGTTCTTC.

This clone came up once. The chain links TRBV7-7 to TRBJ2-6; 8 bases fit TRBD2. The trim removed 4 bases at V and 2 bases at J, leaving 10 bases unmatched. Germline loops: CDR1 SSHAT, CDR2 FNYEAQ (reference sequence). CDR3 length equals 18 residues. DNA for the CDR3: TGTGCCAGCAGCTCGTTGGGGACTAGGGAAACTGGGGCCAACGTCCTGACTTTC. The encoded protein is CASSSLGTRETGANVLTF.

The chain links TRBV29-1 to TRBJ2-7; maybe TRBD1 (7 bases). CDR3 length equals 14 residues. Germline-derived CDR1 and CDR2 are SQVTM and ANQGSEA. Trimming took off 7 bases at V and 0 bases at J, with 16 bases between the two ends. The CDR3 coding sequence is TGCAGCGCCAGGGGCCAGGGGGGCTCCTACGAGCAGTACTTC. Residues: CSARGQGGSYEQYF.

Worth noting for this clone: Other nucleotide sequences in the sample specify the same CDR3. The rearrangement uses TRBV7-2 and TRBJ1-1; 8 nucleotides align to TRBD1. CDR1 is SGHTA, CDR2 FQGNSA, per germline. The CDR3 spans 13 residues. The V segment lost 5 bases and the J segment 5 bases; nucleotides outside the gene matches: 4. The CDR3 region is CASSIQGDTEAFF. The CDR3 DNA sequence: TGTGCCAGCAGCATACAGGGGGATACTGAAGCTTTCTTT.

This chain uses TRBV28 with TRBJ2-5, with TRBD2 identical over 12 bases. Germline loops: CDR1 MDHEN, CDR2 SYDVKM. The V segment lost 6 bases and the J segment 8 bases; nucleotides outside the gene matches: 16. This CDR3 has 17 amino acids. The CDR3 reads CASRHSRTSGTLKTQYF. The CDR3 DNA reads as TGTGCCAGCAGACATTCCCGGACTAGCGGGACGTTGAAAACCCAGTACTTC.

The rearrangement links TRBV7-2 to TRBJ2-1; 9 bases match TRBD2. CDR1 and CDR2 from the germline V gene are SGHTA and FQGNSA. The CDR3 runs to 13 residues. V shed 11 bases, J shed 9 bases, and the junction held 11 bases outside the gene matches. CDR3 in amino acids: CAGGREGPLEQFF. The CDR3 nucleotides are TGTGCCGGGGGGCGGGAGGGCCCTCTTGAGCAGTTCTTC.

The V gene is TRBV7-9, the J gene TRBJ2-1; 12 nucleotides match TRBD2. The trim removed 6 bases at V and 14 bases at J, leaving 11 bases unmatched. CDR3 size: 14 residues. The V gene's germline CDR1 is SEHNR and CDR2 FQNEAQ (reference sequence). The CDR3 coding sequence is TGTGCCAGCAGTGTAGGGGCTAGCGGGAGGGTAAAGTTCTTC. It is translated as CASSVGASGRVKFF. Using reference TRBV7-9 and TRBJ2-1 for the parts outside the CDR3, the full variable domain is DTGVSQNPRHKITKRGQNVTFRCDPISEHNRLYWYRQTLGQGPEFLTYFQNEAQLEKSRLLSDRFSAERPKGSFSTLEIQRTEQGDSAMYLCASSVGASGRVKFFGPGTRLTVL.

This clone was counted ten times or more. The J gene is TRBJ2-7, the V gene TRBV6-6; D is undetermined. V was pared by 6 bases and J by 5 bases, with 2 bases between. The germline gives CDR1 MNHNY, CDR2 SVGAGI (reference sequence). CDR3 size: 9 residues. The CDR3: CASRDEQYF. The CDR3, as DNA: TGTGCCAGCAGAGACGAGCAGTACTTC.

This clone was counted a single time. CDR3 DNA sequence: TGCGCCAGCAGCCGGACAGGAGGTAACAATCAGCCCCAGCATTTT. This gives the protein CASSRTGGNNQPQHF. The gene calls are TRBV4-1 and TRBJ1-5, with 7 nucleotides matching TRBD1. The CDR3 is 15 amino acids. V dropped 4 bases and J dropped 3; count of bases not matched to a gene: 6. From germline, CDR1 is MGHRA and CDR2 YSYEKL.

This chain uses TRBV30 with TRBJ2-2, with 7 bases lining up with TRBD1. V shed 2 bases, J shed 7 bases, and the junction held 10 bases outside the gene matches. CDR1 is GTSNPN, CDR2 SVGIG, per germline (reference sequence). The CDR3 loop spans 15 amino acids. The CDR3 DNA reads as TGTGCCTGGAGTAATAAGGGGGCGAGGGGCGGGGAGCTGTTTTTT. Residues: CAWSNKGARGGELFF.

V usage is TRBV5-6 and J usage is TRBJ1-2, with 7 bases aligning to TRBD1. The CDR3 runs 15 residues. Per the germline V gene, CDR1 is SGHDT and CDR2 is YYEEEE. V gave up 3 bases and J gave up 3 bases; unmatched junction bases: 8. As DNA, the CDR3 is TGTGCCAGCAGCTCGGCGACAGGGAGTCACTATGGCTACACCTTC. It codes for CASSSATGSHYGYTF.

Comments on this clone: Other DNA sequences within the sample encode an identical CDR3. The V gene is TRBV27, the J gene TRBJ2-7; possibly TRBD2 for D (6 bases). CDR3 size: 14 residues. Germline V gene lookup returns CDR1 MNHEY and CDR2 SMNVEV (reference sequence). Trimming took off 3 bases at V and 1 base at J, with 10 bases between the two ends. CDR3 DNA sequence: TGTGCCAGCAGTTTTTTAGCGGATTCCTACGAGCAGTACTTC. The encoded protein is CASSFLADSYEQYF.

Points on this clone: Its ends do not fully match the called genes, so a read error is possible. The chain is built from TRBV27 and TRBJ1-1; perhaps TRBD1 as D (6 bases). Germline assignment: CDR1 MNHEY and CDR2 SMNVEV (reference sequence). The CDR3 is made up of 15 amino acids. The CDR3 reads CASSLSVKGEEGTLF. As DNA, the CDR3 is TGTGCCAGCAGTTTATCCGTGAAGGGGGAGGAAGGGACACTCTTT.

This rearrangement joins TRBV7-6 to TRBJ2-3; 14 positions match TRBD2. Trimming cost V 5 bases and J 6 bases; bases outside gene matches: 10. Germline loops: CDR1 SGHVS, CDR2 FNYEAQ. CDR3 size: 17 residues. The CDR3 spells CASSMTSGRGTRDTQYF. CDR3 sequence (DNA): TGTGCCAGCAGCATGACTAGCGGGAGGGGAACGAGGGATACGCAGTATTTT.

This CDR3 reads CASRRFPGSSYEQYF. The CDR3 bases are TGTGCCAGCAGGCGTTTCCCCGGGAGCTCCTACGAGCAGTACTTC. The V call is TRBV11-2, the J call TRBJ2-7, with D possibly TRBD2 on 6 matching bases. Between the trimmed V and J ends, which lost 6 bases and 0 bases, there was a span of 15 bases. Per germline, CDR1 SGHAT and CDR2 FQNNGV. This CDR3 has 15 residues.

V and J are TRBV14 and TRBJ2-1; D uncertain. Trimming removed 0 bases from V and 9 bases from J, with 6 bases in between. Germline V gene lookup returns CDR1 SGHDN and CDR2 FVKESK. The CDR3 runs 12 residues. The CDR3 spells CASSQDYSEQFF. CDR3 DNA: TGTGCCAGCAGCCAAGATTATTCTGAGCAGTTCTTC. The entire variable domain, with the rest obtained from reference TRBV14 and TRBJ2-1, is as follows: EAGVTQFPSHSVIEKGQTVTLRCDPISGHDNLYWYRRVMGKEIKFLLHFVKESKQDESGMPNNRFLAERTGGTYSTLKVQPAELEDSGVYFCASSQDYSEQFFGPGTRLTVL.

The rearrangement uses TRBV2 and TRBJ1-3; no firm D call. Germline lookup yields CDR1 SNHLY and CDR2 FYNNEI. Trimming took 7 bases from V and 1 from J, leaving 14 bases between them. The CDR3 totals 15 residues. The CDR3 DNA sequence: TGTGCCAGCATTAATCTCTCGGGGTCTGGAAACACCATATATTTT. It codes for CASINLSGSGNTIYF.

The gene calls are TRBV5-4 and TRBJ2-1; D unresolved. CDR1 is SGHNT, CDR2 YYREEE, per germline (reference sequence). Trimming stripped 1 base from V and 1 base from J, with 9 bases between. The CDR3 runs to 15 residues. The CDR3 nucleotides are TGTGCCAGCAGCTTGTTGACGGGTTCCTACAATGAGCAGTTCTTC. Amino acid sequence: CASSLLTGSYNEQFF. Combining the CDR3 with reference TRBV5-4 and TRBJ2-1 gives the whole variable domain ETGVTQSPTHLIKTRGQQVTLRCSSQSGHNTVSWYQQALGQGPQFIFQYYREEENGRGNFPPRFSGLQFPNYSSELNVNALELDDSALYLCASSLLTGSYNEQFFGPGTRLTVL.

CDR3 coding DNA: TGCGCCAGCAGTGAACCAGTAGCGGGAAGCAATGAGCAGTTCTTC. This gives the protein CASSEPVAGSNEQFF. The V gene is TRBV10-1, the J gene TRBJ2-1; 8 positions match TRBD2. This CDR3 comprises 15 residues. V was clipped by 3 bases and J by 6 bases; unmatched bases: 7. CDR1 and CDR2 (germline): WNHNN, SYGVQD (reference sequence).

CDR3 residues: CASSLPTTGGANYGYTF. In DNA, the CDR3 is TGTGCCAGCAGTTTACCCACGACAGGGGGCGCTAACTATGGCTACACCTTC. The chain employs TRBV28 and TRBJ1-2; 10 bases align to TRBD1. V dropped 2 bases and J dropped 0; count of bases not matched to a gene: 6. The germline V gene encodes CDR1 MDHEN and CDR2 SYDVKM. The CDR3 sequence is 17 residues long.